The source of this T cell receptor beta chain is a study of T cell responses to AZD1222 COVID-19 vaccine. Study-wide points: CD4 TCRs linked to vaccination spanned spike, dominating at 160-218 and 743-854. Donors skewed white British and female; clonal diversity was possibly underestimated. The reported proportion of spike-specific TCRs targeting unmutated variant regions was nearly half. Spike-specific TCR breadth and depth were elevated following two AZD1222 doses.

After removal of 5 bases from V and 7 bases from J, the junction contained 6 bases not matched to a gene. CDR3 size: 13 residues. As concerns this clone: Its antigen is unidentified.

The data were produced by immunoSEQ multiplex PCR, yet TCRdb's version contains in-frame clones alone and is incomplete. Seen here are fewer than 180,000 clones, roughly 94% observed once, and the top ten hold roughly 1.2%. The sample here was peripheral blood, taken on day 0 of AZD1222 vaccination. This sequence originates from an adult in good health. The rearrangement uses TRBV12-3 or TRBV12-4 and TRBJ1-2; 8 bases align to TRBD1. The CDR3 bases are TGTGCCAGCAGTCCCACAGGGGGAAGTGGCTACACCTTC. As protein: CASSPTGGSGYTF.